These 8 T cell receptor beta chains originate from one sample sequenced in a study of shared clonotypes between healthy human individuals. Here immunoSEQ multiplex PCR was the method, and the copy in TCRdb shows in-frame clones only, minus some. Of over a million clones listed, approximately 96% are singletons. The sample comprised naive CD4+ T cells sorted from blood. The subset was: CD45RA+ positively selected. The receptor source for this set is a man younger than 40 in good health.

V is TRBV7-9 and J is TRBJ2-7; 7 nucleotides align to TRBD1. Trimming took 4 bases from V and 6 from J; bases not matched to a gene: 12. The germline CDR1 and CDR2 sequences are SEHNR and FQNEAQ (reference sequence). This CDR3 is built from 15 residues. This CDR3 reads CASSSTKDRFFEQYF. CDR3 in DNA: TGTGCCAGCAGCTCGACCAAGGACAGGTTTTTCGAGCAGTACTTC. Looking up the rest from reference TRBV7-9 and TRBJ2-7 gives the full variable domain: DTGVSQNPRHKITKRGQNVTFRCDPISEHNRLYWYRQTLGQGPEFLTYFQNEAQLEKSRLLSDRFSAERPKGSFSTLEIQRTEQGDSAMYLCASSSTKDRFFEQYFGPGTRLTVT.

The rearrangement uses TRBV7-9 and TRBJ1-2; D not resolved. In germline, CDR1 is SEHNR, CDR2 FQNEAQ (reference sequence). Deletions cut 0 bases from V and 8 bases from J, with 16 bases between. The CDR3 is made up of 15 amino acids. This CDR3 reads CASSLATEGSKGYTF. The CDR3, as DNA: TGTGCCAGCAGCTTAGCGACGGAGGGTTCCAAGGGCTACACCTTC.

The chain uses TRBV30 and TRBJ1-2; tentative D call: TRBD1 (6 bases). The ends were cut back, 8 bases at V and 5 bases at J, with 15 bases in the middle. Germline V gene lookup returns CDR1 GTSNPN and CDR2 SVGIG (reference sequence). The CDR3 runs 12 residues. The CDR3 reads CARGGRPYGYTF. As DNA, the CDR3 is TGTGCCAGGGGGGGCAGGCCATATGGCTACACCTTC.

V and J are TRBV9 and TRBJ2-1; a weak D match, TRBD1 (5 bases). Germline loops: CDR1 SGDLS, CDR2 YYNGEE. The CDR3 has 14 amino acids. V was clipped by 0 bases and J by 7 bases, with 11 bases between them. Written as DNA, the CDR3 is TGTGCCAGCAGCGTAGCCGCAGGGTTGAATGAGCAGTTCTTC. This gives the protein CASSVAAGLNEQFF. The whole variable domain, filled in from reference TRBV9 and TRBJ2-1, reads DSGVTQTPKHLITATGQRVTLRCSPRSGDLSVYWYQQSLDQGLQFLIQYYNGEERAKGNILERFSAQQFPDLHSELNLSSLELGDSALYFCASSVAAGLNEQFFGPGTRLTVL.

This clone was observed once. The chain has TRBV18 and TRBJ1-1, with D maybe TRBD1 (6 bases). Germline V gene lookup returns CDR1 KGHSH and CDR2 LQKENI. The CDR3 extends over 15 amino acids. The V end was cut by 0 bases, the J end by 4 bases, with 12 bases between. The CDR3 sequence: CASSPPGGRGTEAFF. Here the CDR3 DNA reads TGTGCCAGCTCACCACCGGGGGGCCGGGGCACTGAAGCTTTCTTT.

The V call is TRBV15, the J call TRBJ2-7; 9 bases match TRBD1. Trimming at V came to 8 bases and at J to 7 bases, leaving 9 bases not matched to a gene. The CDR3 totals 13 residues. CDR1 and CDR2 from the germline V gene are LNHNV and YYDKDF (reference sequence). The CDR3 sequence: CATHSGTGLEQYF. CDR3 DNA: TGTGCCACCCATTCCGGGACAGGGCTAGAGCAGTACTTC.

The gene calls are TRBV10-3 and TRBJ1-1; no clear D gene. Germline V CDR1 and CDR2: ENHRY, SYGVKD. The CDR3 has 13 residues. V lost 6 bases and J lost 0, with 8 bases in between. As DNA, the CDR3 is TGTGCCATCAGGACCCAGATGAACACTGAAGCTTTCTTT. It is translated as CAIRTQMNTEAFF.

The J gene is TRBJ2-5, the V gene TRBV29-1; D not certain. Trimming pared 6 bases from V and 4 bases from J, leaving 12 bases between. The CDR3 runs 12 residues. Looked up from germline, CDR1 is SQVTM and CDR2 is ANQGSEA. In nucleotides, the CDR3 is TGCAGCGTAAGGACGGCAACAGAGACCCAGTACTTC. This encodes CSVRTATETQYF.